These T cell receptor beta chains were read from a single sample in a study of memory CD4+ T cells and cytomegalovirus serostatus. Only in-frame clones appear in the TCRdb table, and some are missing; sequencing was by immunoSEQ multiplex PCR. This sample yields 50,000 to 65,000 clones, of which over 70% are seen a single time; about 2.4% belongs to the top ten. Sequenced material: memory CD4+ T cells from blood. The origin of the receptors is an adult in good health and CMV-seropositive. Both conserved end residues are trimmed from each CDR3. A D gene is named only where the DNA matches it firmly. Rows may omit the clone size; those that give it use once, few, many or a size class.

D: .
V: TRBV7-9
size: .
CDR3: ASSLPGNTIY

D: TRBD1
V: TRBV6-1
size: few
CDR3: ASSGTGRSGEQY

D: TRBD1
V: TRBV5-4
size: few
CDR3: ASSPDRGTNTGELF

D: .
V: TRBV28
size: .
CDR3: ASSFGDDSYEQY

D: TRBD1
V: TRBV7-2
size: .
CDR3: ASRRTGGQGEKLF

D: .
V: TRBV2
size: once
CDR3: ASVSGPSTDTQY

D: TRBD2
V: TRBV18
size: .
CDR3: ASSQSGGTYEQY

D: .
V: TRBV27
size: .
CDR3: ASRQQGMGQPQH

D: .
V: TRBV5-8
size: .
CDR3: ASSWTYEQY

D: .
V: TRBV4-1
size: .
CDR3: ASSQAGVYNEQF

D: .
V: TRBV18
size: .
CDR3: ASSPVVGTEAF

D: .
V: TRBV30
size: few
CDR3: AWSNRGLNTEAF

D: .
V: TRBV5-4
size: .
CDR3: ATTEGQIQETQY

D: .
V: TRBV28
size: once
CDR3: ASRGLEKLF

D: .
V: TRBV9
size: once
CDR3: ASSVATLGELF

D: TRBD1
V: TRBV19
size: .
CDR3: ASRMTGVGGELF

D: .
V: TRBV28
size: .
CDR3: ASSLPGRVHYGYT

D: .
V: TRBV30
size: .
CDR3: AGYISGPY

D: .
V: TRBV7-9
size: once
CDR3: ASSLGLAHNEQF

D: .
V: TRBV13
size: .
CDR3: ASNTQSGSTDTQY

D: .
V: TRBV29-1
size: .
CDR3: SVGRGTGANVLT

D: .
V: TRBV9
size: .
CDR3: ASSVGIGNRETQY

D: TRBD1
V: TRBV6-5
size: few
CDR3: ASSYRGLSYEQY

D: .
V: TRBV5-4
size: once
CDR3: ASSLFGNIQY

D: .
V: TRBV10-1
size: .
CDR3: ASSERHPGRMNTEAF

D: .
V: TRBV2
size: .
CDR3: ASRRAVEAQF

D: .
V: TRBV27
size: .
CDR3: ASSLSNPLVGNTEAF

D: TRBD1
V: TRBV4-3
size: .
CDR3: ASSPGTGTLFQQY

D: .
V: TRBV6-1
size: .
CDR3: ASGEGYQPQH

D: .
V: TRBV6-1
size: medium-sized
CDR3: ASSDSVRGTQY

D: .
V: TRBV27
size: .
CDR3: ASSPGPGETQY

D: .
V: TRBV2
size: .
CDR3: ASSKRRDTDTQY

D: .
V: TRBV11-2
size: .
CDR3: ASSLGAPMVNEQF

D: .
V: TRBV7-2
size: .
CDR3: ASSLEGGWKTQY

D: TRBD2
V: TRBV11-2
size: .
CDR3: ASRLAGGTYNEQF